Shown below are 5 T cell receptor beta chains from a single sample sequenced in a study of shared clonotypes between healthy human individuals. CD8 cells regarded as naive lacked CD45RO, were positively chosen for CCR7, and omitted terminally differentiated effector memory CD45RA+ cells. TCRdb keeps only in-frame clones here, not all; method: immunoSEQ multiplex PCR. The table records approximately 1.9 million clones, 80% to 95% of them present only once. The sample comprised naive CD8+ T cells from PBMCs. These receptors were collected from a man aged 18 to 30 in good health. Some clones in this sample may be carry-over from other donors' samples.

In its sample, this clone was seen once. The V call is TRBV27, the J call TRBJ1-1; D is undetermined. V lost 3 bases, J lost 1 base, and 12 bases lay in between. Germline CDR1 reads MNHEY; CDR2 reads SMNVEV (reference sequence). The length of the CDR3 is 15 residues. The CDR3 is CASSFLGEPNTEAFF. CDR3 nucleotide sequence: TGTGCCAGCAGTTTTCTCGGAGAGCCGAACACTGAAGCTTTCTTT.

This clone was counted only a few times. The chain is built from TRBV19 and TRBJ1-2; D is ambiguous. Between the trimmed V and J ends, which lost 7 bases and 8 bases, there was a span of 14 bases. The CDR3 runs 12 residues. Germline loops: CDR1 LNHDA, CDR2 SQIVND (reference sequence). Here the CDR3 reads CASTTTFGGYTF. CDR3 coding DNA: TGTGCCAGTACCACCACCTTCGGGGGCTACACCTTC.

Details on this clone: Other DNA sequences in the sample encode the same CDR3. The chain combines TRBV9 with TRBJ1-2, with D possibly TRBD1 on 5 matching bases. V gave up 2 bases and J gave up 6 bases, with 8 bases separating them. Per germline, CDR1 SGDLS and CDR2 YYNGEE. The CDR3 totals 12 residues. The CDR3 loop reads CASSVTGDGYTF. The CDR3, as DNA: TGTGCCAGCAGCGTCACAGGCGATGGCTACACCTTC.

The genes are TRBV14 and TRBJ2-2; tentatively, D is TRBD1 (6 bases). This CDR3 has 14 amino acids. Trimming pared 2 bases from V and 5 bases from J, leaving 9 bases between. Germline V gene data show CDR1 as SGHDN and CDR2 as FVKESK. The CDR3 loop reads CASSQTGWTGELFF. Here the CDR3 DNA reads TGTGCCAGCAGCCAAACAGGGTGGACCGGGGAGCTGTTTTTT.

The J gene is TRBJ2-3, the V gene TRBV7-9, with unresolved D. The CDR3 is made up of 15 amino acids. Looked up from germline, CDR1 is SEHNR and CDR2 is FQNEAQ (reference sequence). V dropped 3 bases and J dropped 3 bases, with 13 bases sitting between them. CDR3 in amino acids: CASSFGEVWTDTQYF. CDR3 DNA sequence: TGTGCCAGCAGCTTCGGAGAGGTTTGGACAGATACGCAGTATTTT.